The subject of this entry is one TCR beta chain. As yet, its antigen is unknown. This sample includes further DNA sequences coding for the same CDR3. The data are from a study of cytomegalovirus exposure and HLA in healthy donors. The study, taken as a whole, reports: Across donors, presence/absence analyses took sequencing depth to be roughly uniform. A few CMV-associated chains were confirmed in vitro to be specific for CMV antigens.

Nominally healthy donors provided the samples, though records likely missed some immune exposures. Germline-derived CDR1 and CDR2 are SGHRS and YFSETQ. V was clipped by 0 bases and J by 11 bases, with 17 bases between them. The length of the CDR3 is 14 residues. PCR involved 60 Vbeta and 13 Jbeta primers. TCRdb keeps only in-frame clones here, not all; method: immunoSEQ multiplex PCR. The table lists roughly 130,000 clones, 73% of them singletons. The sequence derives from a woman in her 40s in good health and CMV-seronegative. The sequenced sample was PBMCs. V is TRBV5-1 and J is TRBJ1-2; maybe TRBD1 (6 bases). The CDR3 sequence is CASSLGTEIGGYTF. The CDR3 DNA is TGCGCCAGCAGCTTGGGGACAGAAATTGGTGGTTACACCTTC.